This is a list of T cell receptor beta chains from one sample in a study of control samples from healthy donors and cancer patients. Some clones are missing from TCRdb's copy, which holds only in-frame ones; the method was immunoSEQ multiplex PCR. The table lists some 190,000 clones. The specimen sequenced was blood. The receptors shown here come from a woman aged 25 to 39 in good health. CDR3s include the opening cysteine and the closing phenylalanine or tryptophan. D genes are given only for firm matches.

TRBD1,TRBV4-1,15,TRBJ2-2,CASSVRQGATGELFF,TGCGCCAGCAGCGTACGACAGGGGGCAACCGGGGAGCTGTTTTTT
-,TRBV5-6,15,TRBJ1-2,CASSPSVRVPLLDTF,TGTGCCAGCAGCCCGAGCGTTAGAGTACCTCTACTTGACACCTTC
-,TRBV21-1,16,TRBJ1-6,CASSKVDRSYNSPLHF,TGTGCCAGCAGCAAAGTGGACCGCTCCTATAATTCACCCCTCCACTTT
TRBD1,TRBV5-4,13,TRBJ2-3,CASSDRGQDTQYF,TGTGCCAGCAGCGACAGGGGGCAGGATACGCAGTATTTT
TRBD1,TRBV28,17,TRBJ1-6,CASSSPWRAGGNSPLHF,TGTGCCAGCAGTTCCCCATGGCGAGCAGGGGGGAATTCACCCCTCCACTTT
TRBD1,TRBV4-1,14,TRBJ1-1,CASSQHTGGTEAFF,TGCGCCAGCAGCCAACACACAGGGGGCACTGAAGCTTTCTTT
-,TRBV6-6,12,TRBJ1-2,CATTDRLYGYTF,TGTGCCACCACCGACAGACTCTATGGCTACACCTTC
TRBD1,TRBV2,14,TRBJ2-3,CASSGTGRTDTQYF,TGTGCCAGCAGTGGGACAGGCCGCACAGATACGCAGTATTTT
TRBD1,TRBV6-5,16,TRBJ1-6,CASSYSQGASNSPLHF,TGTGCCAGCAGTTACAGCCAGGGGGCTAGTAATTCACCCCTCCACTTT
TRBD2,TRBV29-1,15,TRBJ2-3,CSVGLLWRGEDTQYF,TGCAGCGTTGGGCTGTTATGGCGGGGGGAAGATACGCAGTATTTT